These 16 T cell receptor beta chains were sequenced from one sample in a study of blood T cell repertoires in COVID-19. TCRdb's copy holds only in-frame clones and misses some; the assay was immunoSEQ multiplex PCR. The sample has roughly 100,000 clones, roughly 80% seen once. Material: peripheral blood. These receptors originate from a woman at least 80 years old with acute or convalescent COVID-19.

J is TRBJ1-5 and V is TRBV6-5; D might be TRBD1 (6 bases). CDR1 and CDR2 from the germline V gene are MNHEY and SVGAGI. The germline V and J ends were trimmed by 6 bases and 0 bases, with 12 bases remaining between them. The CDR3 sequence is 15 residues long. In DNA, the CDR3 is TGTGCCAGCAGATGGACAGTTGATAGCAATCAGCCCCAGCATTTT. Translated, it gives CASRWTVDSNQPQHF.

The table lists this clone with a few counts. J is TRBJ2-5 and V is TRBV7-8; 8 nucleotides line up with TRBD2. Trimming cost V 3 bases and J 0 bases; bases outside gene matches: 3. The CDR3 spans 15 residues. The V gene's germline CDR1 is SGHVS and CDR2 FQNEAQ. This CDR3 is CASSFSGANQETQYF. The CDR3 DNA follows: TGTGCCAGCAGCTTTAGCGGGGCCAACCAAGAGACCCAGTACTTC. Together with reference TRBV7-8 and TRBJ2-5, the CDR3 gives the full variable domain: GAGVSQSPRYKVAKRGQDVALRCDPISGHVSLFWYQQALGQGPEFLTYFQNEAQLDKSGLPSDRFFAERPEGSVSTLKIQRTQQEDSAVYLCASSFSGANQETQYFGPGTRLLVL.

The rearrangement uses TRBV19 and TRBJ2-5, with D maybe TRBD1 (6 bases). Trimming left V 4 bases short and J 5 bases short, with 14 bases between. This CDR3 has 14 amino acids. The germline V gene has CDR1 LNHDA and CDR2 SQIVND (reference sequence). The CDR3 coding sequence is TGTGCCAGTAGTAGGAGTCTGAGGGGGGAGACCCAGTACTTC. Encoded protein: CASSRSLRGETQYF.

The chain couples TRBV19 to TRBJ1-2, with D perhaps TRBD1 (5 bases). The CDR3 sequence is 15 residues long. CDR1 and CDR2 (germline): LNHDA, SQIVND (reference sequence). The V end was cut by 4 bases, the J end by 0 bases, with 12 bases between. The DNA for the CDR3 is TGTGCCAGTAGTACAATGACAGAATCTAACTATGGCTACACCTTC. This sequence encodes CASSTMTESNYGYTF.

The rearrangement joins TRBV28 to TRBJ2-2; 7 bases map to TRBD1. The trim removed 6 bases at V and 6 bases at J, leaving 13 bases unmatched. Germline V gives CDR1 MDHEN, CDR2 SYDVKM. The CDR3 spans 16 residues. The CDR3 is CASSSPGQSLSGELFF. The CDR3 DNA reads TGTGCCAGCAGCAGTCCGGGACAGAGCCTATCCGGGGAGCTGTTTTTT.

The rearrangement joins TRBV5-1 to TRBJ2-1, with 7 bases that match TRBD1. Trimming removed 1 base from V and 6 bases from J; junction bases left unmatched: 7. From germline, CDR1 is SGHRS and CDR2 YFSETQ. The CDR3 runs 15 residues. Here the CDR3 reads CASSLSGGPVNEQFF. The CDR3 region has the DNA TGCGCCAGCAGCTTGTCAGGGGGACCCGTCAATGAGCAGTTCTTC.

The V and J genes are TRBV5-4 and TRBJ2-2; TRBD1 might be the D (5 bases). V lost 4 bases and J lost 1, with 14 bases in between. The germline V gene encodes CDR1 SGHNT and CDR2 YYREEE (reference sequence). CDR3 length equals 16 residues. CDR3 bases: TGTGCCAGCAGCCTACCTAGACAGCTGAACACCGGGGAGCTGTTTTTT. This encodes CASSLPRQLNTGELFF. Full variable domain (remainder filled in from reference TRBV5-4 and TRBJ2-2): ETGVTQSPTHLIKTRGQQVTLRCSSQSGHNTVSWYQQALGQGPQFIFQYYREEENGRGNFPPRFSGLQFPNYSSELNVNALELDDSALYLCASSLPRQLNTGELFFGEGSRLTVL.

The V call is TRBV9, the J call TRBJ2-7; 7 bases match TRBD2. V lost 0 bases to trimming and J lost 3 bases; unmatched junction nucleotides: 3. The V gene's germline CDR1 is SGDLS and CDR2 YYNGEE. The CDR3 runs 14 residues. CDR3: CASSVDSGGYEQYF. CDR3 DNA: TGTGCCAGCAGCGTAGATTCGGGAGGCTACGAGCAGTACTTC.

This sequence joins TRBV19 and TRBJ2-2; D is perhaps TRBD1 (6 bases). This CDR3 is 16 amino acids long. Germline lookup yields CDR1 LNHDA and CDR2 SQIVND (reference sequence). V shed 3 bases and J shed 5 bases, with 16 bases lying between them. CDR3 loop: CASSIQGRQLTGELFF. The CDR3 region has the DNA TGTGCCAGTAGTATTCAGGGGCGACAGCTAACCGGGGAGCTGTTTTTT.

This chain links TRBV5-4 with TRBJ2-2; D possibly corresponds to TRBD1 (6 bases). V was clipped by 1 base and J by 6 bases, with 13 bases between them. Germline V CDR1 and CDR2: SGHNT, YYREEE (reference sequence). The CDR3 contains 15 residues. The CDR3 nucleotides are TGTGCCAGCAGCTTGTTGACAGGAGGCGCCGGGGAGCTGTTTTTT. This gives the protein CASSLLTGGAGELFF.

This clone turned up a few times. This chain links TRBV7-2 with TRBJ2-1, with 12 bases matching TRBD2. The CDR3 is 17 amino acids. Germline V lookup: CDR1 SGHTA, CDR2 FQGNSA. Unmatched junction bases numbered 7, after V lost 1 base and J lost 6 bases. Here the CDR3 reads CASSLGLAGVLGNEQFF. DNA of the CDR3: TGTGCCAGCAGCTTAGGACTAGCGGGAGTTCTAGGCAATGAGCAGTTCTTC.

The chain joins TRBV7-2 to TRBJ1-5; D unclear. V gave up 3 bases and J gave up 4 bases, with 4 bases separating them. CDR3 length: 12 amino acids. Germline V gene data show CDR1 as SGHTA and CDR2 as FQGNSA. CDR3 residues: CASSFPNQPQHF. CDR3 sequence (DNA): TGTGCCAGCAGCTTCCCTAATCAGCCCCAGCATTTT.

The rearrangement joins TRBV16 to TRBJ2-7; 12 positions agree with TRBD2. Germline CDR1 KGHSY, CDR2 FQNENV. CDR3 length: 13 amino acids. The junction had 3 bases not matched to a gene; V was cut back by 0 bases and J by 12 bases. The CDR3 here is CASSQSTSGSGYF. CDR3 nucleotides: TGTGCCAGCAGCCAATCGACTAGCGGGAGTGGGTACTTC. The entire variable domain, with the rest obtained from reference TRBV16 and TRBJ2-7, is as follows: GEEVAQTPKHLVRGEGQKAKLYCAPIKGHSYVFWYQQVLKNEFKFLISFQNENVFDETGMPKERFSAKCLPNSPCSLEIQATKLEDSAVYFCASSQSTSGSGYFGPGTRLTVT.

This clone turned up a few times. The chain has TRBV4-1 and TRBJ2-7, with D possibly being TRBD2 (6 bases). V lost 4 bases, J lost 2 bases, and 15 bases lay in between. The CDR3 covers 15 residues. Germline CDR1 is MGHRA and CDR2 is YSYEKL. The CDR3 reads CASSPRELSTYEQYF. CDR3 nucleotide sequence: TGCGCCAGCAGCCCACGGGAGCTAAGTACCTACGAGCAGTACTTC.

The rearrangement joins TRBV2 to TRBJ1-2; TRBD1 matches 11 bases. Germline V gene lookup returns CDR1 SNHLY and CDR2 FYNNEI. With 5 bases clipped from V and 1 base from J, the junction kept 3 bases outside the gene matches. This CDR3 is built from 15 residues. The CDR3 DNA reads TGTGCCAGCAGTCGGGACAGGGGGTTTAACTATGGCTACACCTTC. It is translated as CASSRDRGFNYGYTF.

The V gene is TRBV29-1, the J gene TRBJ1-1, with 8 bases that match TRBD1. This CDR3 has 14 residues. Germline values: CDR1 SQVTM, CDR2 ANQGSEA. The trim removed 6 bases at V and 1 base at J, leaving 7 bases unmatched. Here the CDR3 DNA reads TGCAGCGTCCTCCCCAGGGGGCCGAACACTGAAGCTTTCTTT. It is translated as CSVLPRGPNTEAFF.